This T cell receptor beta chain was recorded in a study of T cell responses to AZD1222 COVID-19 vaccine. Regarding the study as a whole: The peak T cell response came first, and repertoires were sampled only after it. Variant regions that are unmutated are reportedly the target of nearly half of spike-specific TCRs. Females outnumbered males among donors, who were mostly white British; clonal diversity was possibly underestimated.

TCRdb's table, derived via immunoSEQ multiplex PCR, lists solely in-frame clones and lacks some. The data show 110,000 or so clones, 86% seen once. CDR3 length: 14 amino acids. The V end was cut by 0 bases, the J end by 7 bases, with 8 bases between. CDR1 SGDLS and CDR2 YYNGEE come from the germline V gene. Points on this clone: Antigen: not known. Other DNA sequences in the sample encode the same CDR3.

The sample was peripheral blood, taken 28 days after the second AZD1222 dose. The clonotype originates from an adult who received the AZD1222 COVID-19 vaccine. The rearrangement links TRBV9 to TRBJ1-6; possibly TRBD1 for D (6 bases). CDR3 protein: CASSVGGGNSPLHF. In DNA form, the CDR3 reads TGTGCCAGCAGCGTAGGAGGGGGAAATTCACCCCTCCACTTT.